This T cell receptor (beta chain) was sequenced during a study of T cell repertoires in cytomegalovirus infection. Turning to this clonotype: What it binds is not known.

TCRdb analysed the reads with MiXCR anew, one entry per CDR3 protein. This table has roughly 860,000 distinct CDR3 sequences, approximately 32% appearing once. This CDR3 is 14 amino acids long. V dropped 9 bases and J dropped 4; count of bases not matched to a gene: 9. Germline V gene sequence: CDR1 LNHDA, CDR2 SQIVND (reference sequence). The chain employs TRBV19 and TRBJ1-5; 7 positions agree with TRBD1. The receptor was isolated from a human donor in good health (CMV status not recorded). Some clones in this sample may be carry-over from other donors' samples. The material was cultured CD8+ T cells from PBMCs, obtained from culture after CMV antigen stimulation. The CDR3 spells CASRRGGANQPQHF. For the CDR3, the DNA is TGTGCCAGCCGTCGAGGGGGCGCGAATCAGCCCCAGCATTTT.